This T cell receptor (beta chain) derives from a study of cytomegalovirus exposure and HLA in healthy donors. Study results and limitations: Later analysis revealed greater clonal expansion in HLA-associated TCR beta chains than in equally common others.

Germline V CDR1 and CDR2: SNHLY, FYNNEI. V lost 0 bases, J lost 1 base, and 1 base stayed unmatched. The CDR3 is 15 amino acids. Primers for the PCR totalled 60 Vbeta and 13 Jbeta. The table came from immunoSEQ multiplex PCR; TCRdb's copy has only in-frame clones and leaves some out. This table holds around 55,000 clones, 55% to 85% found once. This clone was counted only a few times. The antigen is undetermined. The receptor comes from a middle-aged man in good health and CMV-seropositive. The source material was PBMCs. The chain has TRBV2 and TRBJ2-5; 8 nucleotides agree with TRBD2. The CDR3 protein is CASSEASGVQETQYF. CDR3 DNA sequence: TGTGCCAGCAGTGAAGCTAGCGGGGTCCAAGAGACCCAGTACTTC.